Below, one T cell receptor (beta chain) is given with its context. The target of this receptor is not known. No much larger clonotype is one base removed from it; base qualities were not supplied. The sample belongs to a study of blood T cell repertoires in COVID-19 (dated by TCRdb to 2018 to 2020). Background on the whole study: The collaborator samples originated in the United States, Italy and Spain and spanned the acute and convalescent phases of COVID-19. The repertoires were released in a freely available public database meant as a resource for research on the immune response to SARS-CoV-2. Sample metadata almost always included a de-identified subject ID, COVID-19 status, age in years and sex. Where HLA class I and class II types were available, the types were taken from metadata supplied by the sample provider, not from assay-based typing. The dataset comprised deeply sampled blood TCRbeta repertoires from subjects exposed to, actively infected with, or recovered from COVID-19. The material from the prospective study consisted of cDNA or gDNA derived from T cells, B-cell-depleted T cells, or PBMCs. Samples came from the ongoing ImmuneRACE study (first 160 participants) plus 1,254 subjects from 6 global collaborators.

The full study reports these points: The amount of clinical and demographic metadata varied by source and participant and was provided uncurated.

Whole blood was collected in K2EDTA tubes by collaborating institutions according to the institutions' own protocols. For TCRbeta analysis, collaborators shipped samples as frozen whole blood, isolated PBMCs, or DNA extracted from either of those sample types. TCRbeta CDR3 regions were amplified from genomic DNA by means of the immunoSEQ Assay, a bias-controlled multiplex PCR. The authors' analysis ran thus. The number of nucleated cells in each sample was estimated from the amplification of reference gene primers within the assay. To quantify the absolute abundance of each unique TCRbeta CDR3 rearrangement, sequence reads were collapsed and filtered. For each sample, productive Simpson clonality was calculated as the square root of Simpson's diversity index over productive rearrangements. TCRdb carries this immuneACCESS record with in-frame sequences only. Its versions omit some clonotypes, under half of them owing to an unresolved V gene in the studies checked, with the rest unexplained. The V and J calls and clone size were taken over from that table, and D and trimming were inferred from the DNA. The sample table shows about 75,000 clones, and roughly 90% are seen once. Of the sample, roughly 2.5% is held by the ten largest clones.

The source of this sequence is a human donor in a cohort sampled during active COVID-19. The sample consisted of peripheral blood.

This receptor carries the CDR3 CATSRDRGGFRPTDTQYF. In nucleotides, the sequence is TGTGCCACCAGCAGAGATAGGGGGGGTTTTAGACCCACAGATACGCAGTATTTT. The chain links TRBV15 with TRBJ2-3, with TRBD2 as a weak D call on 7 bases. The trim is 0 bases for V and 2 bases for J, with a gap of 18 bases between the germline ends. The germline V gene (reference sequence) supplies CDR1 LNHNV and CDR2 YYDKDF. CDR3 length: 18 amino acids, cysteine to phenylalanine. Only the CDR3 DNA stays, 54 bases, in frame from base 1.